One sample yielded the 25 T cell receptor beta chains listed below, sequenced in a study of blood T cell repertoires in COVID-19. The data were produced by immunoSEQ multiplex PCR, yet TCRdb's version contains in-frame clones alone and is incomplete. This sample carries 310,000 or so clones, around 90% of them seen once, and the ten largest clones take under 6.5%. The sample consisted of PBMCs or T cells enriched from blood (not recorded which). The receptors originated from a woman between 25 and 40 years old who had recovered from COVID-19.

This clone was observed once. The chain recombines TRBV14 with TRBJ1-1; D is undetermined. V dropped 8 bases and J dropped 0 bases, with 16 bases sitting between them. Germline assignment: CDR1 SGHDN and CDR2 FVKESK. The CDR3 totals 15 residues. In DNA, the CDR3 is TGTGCCAGCCGTACTGGGGTGGGAGTGAACACTGAAGCTTTCTTT. Translated, it gives CASRTGVGVNTEAFF. Full variable domain (missing parts from reference TRBV14 and TRBJ1-1): EAGVTQFPSHSVIEKGQTVTLRCDPISGHDNLYWYRRVMGKEIKFLLHFVKESKQDESGMPNNRFLAERTGGTYSTLKVQPAELEDSGVYFCASRTGVGVNTEAFFGQGTRLTVV.

CDR3 region: CASRGTVAGYTF. The CDR3 nucleotides read TGTGCCAGCAGGGGGACAGTCGCAGGCTACACCTTC. The chain uses TRBV12-3 or TRBV12-4 and TRBJ1-2; 7 nucleotides match TRBD1. V dropped 6 bases and J dropped 8; count of bases not matched to a gene: 6. CDR3 size: 12 residues.

V and J are TRBV2 and TRBJ1-1; 7 bases map to TRBD1. Germline trimming cut 2 bases from V and 3 bases from J; bases unmatched to any gene: 6. The CDR3 totals 15 residues. Germline V lookup: CDR1 SNHLY, CDR2 FYNNEI. CDR3 protein: CASSERGGGYTEAFF. The CDR3 DNA reads TGTGCCAGCAGTGAACGAGGGGGCGGTTACACTGAAGCTTTCTTT.

There are a few counts of this clone. The rearrangement uses TRBV6-4 and TRBJ2-1, with 10 bases identical to TRBD2. This CDR3 comprises 16 residues. V dropped 2 bases and J dropped 1; count of bases not matched to a gene: 2. Per the germline V gene, CDR1 is MRHNA and CDR2 is SNTAGT. For the CDR3, the DNA is TGTGCCAGCAGTGACGGAGCGGGGGGGTCCTACAATGAGCAGTTCTTC. It specifies CASSDGAGGSYNEQFF.

The rearrangement uses TRBV4-1 and TRBJ2-7; 9 nucleotides agree with TRBD1. The CDR3 spans 15 residues. In germline, CDR1 is MGHRA, CDR2 YSYEKL. V was pared by 4 bases and J by 4 bases, with 8 bases of the junction left unmatched. Written as DNA, the CDR3 is TGCGCCAGCAGCCTCACGACAGGGGGGAAGTACGAGCAGTACTTC. It encodes CASSLTTGGKYEQYF.

The gene calls are TRBV14 and TRBJ2-7; D is ambiguous. Germline CDR1 SGHDN, CDR2 FVKESK. The V end lost 1 base, the J end lost 2 bases, and 9 bases lay between the germline ends. The CDR3 sequence is 14 residues long. CDR3 coding DNA: TGTGCCAGCAGCCAAGTACAACCACCCTACGAGCAGTACTTC. Translation gives CASSQVQPPYEQYF.

V gene TRBV27 combines with J gene TRBJ1-2, with a tentative D call TRBD1 (6 bases). Germline CDR1 and CDR2: MNHEY and SMNVEV (reference sequence). This CDR3 is built from 14 residues. The ends were cut back, 3 bases at V and 4 bases at J, with 12 bases in the middle. CDR3 in amino acids: CASSFSGARYGYTF. The CDR3 DNA sequence: TGTGCCAGCAGTTTCTCAGGGGCTCGCTATGGCTACACCTTC.

This clone has just a few counts. The chain combines TRBV2 with TRBJ1-5, with 9 positions matching TRBD1. V shed 6 bases, J shed 6 bases, and the junction held 9 bases outside the gene matches. Germline CDR1 SNHLY, CDR2 FYNNEI. The CDR3 length is 15 residues. For the CDR3, the DNA is TGTGCCAGCAGCGCCGGGACAGGGATTGTTCAGCCCCAGCATTTT. It codes for CASSAGTGIVQPQHF.

The chain recombines TRBV11-2 with TRBJ2-7, with a tentative D call TRBD2 (6 bases). The CDR3 has 15 amino acids. The V end lost 5 bases, the J end lost 4 bases, and 18 bases lay between the germline ends. Germline CDR1 SGHAT, CDR2 FQNNGV. CDR3 sequence (DNA): TGTGCCAGCAGCCACAATGGGGGGACCGAGTACGAGCAGTACTTC. Translation gives CASSHNGGTEYEQYF.

This chain links TRBV5-6 with TRBJ2-6, with a weak D call TRBD1 (6 bases). V dropped 2 bases and J dropped 4 bases, with 10 bases sitting between them. The germline gives CDR1 SGHDT, CDR2 YYEEEE. The CDR3 spans 15 residues. The CDR3 protein is CASSLQGAGANVLTF. CDR3 nucleotides: TGTGCCAGCAGCTTACAGGGTGCCGGGGCCAACGTCCTGACTTTC. The variable domain in full, completed from reference TRBV5-6 and TRBJ2-6, reads DAGVTQSPTHLIKTRGQQVTLRCSPKSGHDTVSWYQQALGQGPQFIFQYYEEEERQRGNFPDRFSGHQFPNYSSELNVNALLLGDSALYLCASSLQGAGANVLTFGAGSRLTVL.

The chain joins TRBV6-4 to TRBJ2-5; 9 bases match TRBD1. The CDR3 covers 16 residues. Trimming cost V 3 bases and J 2 bases; bases outside gene matches: 7. Germline V gene data show CDR1 as MRHNA and CDR2 as SNTAGT. CDR3 DNA: TGTGCCAGCAGTGATCAGCCGGGACAGGGACAAGAGACCCAGTACTTC. Amino acids: CASSDQPGQGQETQYF.

This clone was seen a single time. V and J are TRBV5-6 and TRBJ2-7; 9 bases are a match to TRBD1. The V and J ends lost 3 bases and 5 bases, in that order; junction bases with no gene match: 9. The CDR3 has 15 amino acids. Germline values: CDR1 SGHDT, CDR2 YYEEEE. The CDR3 DNA sequence: TGTGCCAGCAGCTCATCCGGGACAGGGACCCACGAGCAGTACTTC. This codes for CASSSSGTGTHEQYF.

The chain has TRBV7-3 and TRBJ2-2; 11 nucleotides agree with TRBD1. Germline CDR1 SGHTA, CDR2 FQGTGA. The CDR3 extends over 16 amino acids. Trimming cost V 2 bases and J 7 bases; bases outside gene matches: 6. CDR3 residues: CASSLPGQGVGGELFF. CDR3 sequence (DNA): TGTGCCAGCAGCTTACCGGGACAGGGGGTAGGCGGGGAGCTGTTTTTT.

This chain links TRBV5-1 with TRBJ1-3; D is uncertain. The CDR3 extends over 15 amino acids. Germline values: CDR1 SGHRS, CDR2 YFSETQ. V dropped 4 bases and J dropped 0 bases, with 11 bases sitting between them. The DNA for the CDR3 is TGCGCCAGCAGCCCCCGGGAACTCTCTGGAAACACCATATATTTT. As protein: CASSPRELSGNTIYF.

The chain is built from TRBV19 and TRBJ2-5; perhaps TRBD1 as D (5 bases). Trimming took off 1 base at V and 5 bases at J, with 14 bases between the two ends. The CDR3 consists of 15 residues. Per germline, CDR1 LNHDA and CDR2 SQIVND (reference sequence). CDR3 coding DNA: TGTGCCAGTAGTATAGGTGGCAGTGGGGCGGAGACCCAGTACTTC. Amino acids: CASSIGGSGAETQYF.

In nucleotides, the CDR3 is TGTGCCAGCAGCCCCGGGACAGGGACTCGCGGCTACACCTTC. It specifies CASSPGTGTRGYTF. The chain recombines TRBV6-4 with TRBJ1-2, with 9 bases that match TRBD1. V was pared by 6 bases and J by 8 bases, with 10 bases of the junction left unmatched. This CDR3 has 14 amino acids. Germline V gives CDR1 MRHNA, CDR2 SNTAGT.

The rearrangement links TRBV9 to TRBJ2-5; D is possibly TRBD2 (6 bases). The CDR3 covers 15 residues. V was shortened by 4 bases and J by 1 base, with 14 bases between the two germline ends. Germline CDR1 and CDR2: SGDLS and YYNGEE. The chain's CDR3 is CASSPGVEGQETQYF. In DNA form, the CDR3 reads TGTGCCAGCAGCCCCGGAGTGGAGGGCCAAGAGACCCAGTACTTC. The full variable domain, in which reference TRBV9 and TRBJ2-5 provide the parts outside the CDR3, is DSGVTQTPKHLITATGQRVTLRCSPRSGDLSVYWYQQSLDQGLQFLIQYYNGEERAKGNILERFSAQQFPDLHSELNLSSLELGDSALYFCASSPGVEGQETQYFGPGTRLLVL.

In this sample, this clone turned up a few times. The chain couples TRBV3-1 (or the pseudogene TRBV3-2) to TRBJ2-5; 7 positions agree with TRBD2. The CDR3 loop spans 13 amino acids. The germline gives CDR1 LGHDT, CDR2 YNNKEL (reference sequence). V lost 4 bases to trimming and J lost 13 bases; unmatched junction nucleotides: 12. The CDR3 reads CASSRDFAGVRYF. The CDR3 DNA follows: TGTGCCAGCAGCCGTGACTTCGCGGGGGTCAGGTACTTC.

The V gene is TRBV27, the J gene TRBJ1-1; tentative D call: TRBD1 (5 bases). Trimming pared 4 bases from V and 6 bases from J, leaving 9 bases between. The CDR3 extends over 12 amino acids. Germline V CDR1 and CDR2: MNHEY, SMNVEV (reference sequence). Here the CDR3 reads CASSSQGSEAFF. CDR3 coding DNA: TGTGCCAGCAGTTCTCAGGGTTCTGAAGCTTTCTTT.

The chain couples TRBV5-5 to TRBJ1-6; 7 bases match TRBD1. After removal of 1 base from V and 3 bases from J, the junction contained 1 base not matched to a gene. CDR3 length: 15 residues. The germline V gene encodes CDR1 SGHKS and CDR2 YYEKEE (reference sequence). CDR3 nucleotides: TGTGCCAGCAGCTTGACAGGGGACTATAATTCACCCCTCCACTTT. The encoded protein is CASSLTGDYNSPLHF.

V usage is TRBV7-3 and J usage is TRBJ2-2; perhaps TRBD2 as D (6 bases). The V end lost 5 bases, the J end lost 1 base, and 17 bases lay between the germline ends. The length of the CDR3 is 17 residues. Germline values: CDR1 SGHTA, CDR2 FQGTGA. The CDR3 nucleotides read TGTGCCAGCAGCCCCTCGGTACGGCGGGGGAACACCGGGGAGCTGTTTTTT. Amino acids: CASSPSVRRGNTGELFF.

The chain has TRBV10-1 and TRBJ1-2; 8 bases map to TRBD1. Losses at the gene ends were 6 bases for V and 7 bases for J; bases not matched to a gene: 10. The CDR3 is made up of 14 amino acids. Germline lookup yields CDR1 WNHNN and CDR2 SYGVQD (reference sequence). CDR3 sequence: CASSQGAGAGGYTF. CDR3 coding DNA: TGCGCCAGCAGCCAGGGGGCTGGCGCGGGTGGCTACACCTTC.

In this sample, this clone turned up once. J is TRBJ2-2 and V is TRBV10-1; D may be TRBD2 (6 bases). Trimming cost V 4 bases and J 8 bases, with 8 bases left between them. Germline CDR1 reads WNHNN; CDR2 reads SYGVQD (reference sequence). This CDR3 spans 12 amino acids. DNA of the CDR3: TGCGCCAGCAGTGGCGGGACTGGGGAGCTGTTTTTT. Its protein product is CASSGGTGELFF.

This clone was seen once. The V call is TRBV14, the J call TRBJ1-1; TRBD1 agrees at 8 bases. The V gene end was trimmed by 0 bases and the J gene end by 7 bases; junction bases not matched to a gene: 7. The CDR3 sequence is 15 residues long. Germline V CDR1 and CDR2: SGHDN, FVKESK. In nucleotides, the CDR3 is TGTGCCAGCAGCCAAGATCGGCAGGGGGCGGGTGAAGCTTTCTTT. Protein product: CASSQDRQGAGEAFF. Full variable domain (missing parts from reference TRBV14 and TRBJ1-1): EAGVTQFPSHSVIEKGQTVTLRCDPISGHDNLYWYRRVMGKEIKFLLHFVKESKQDESGMPNNRFLAERTGGTYSTLKVQPAELEDSGVYFCASSQDRQGAGEAFFGQGTRLTVV.

The rearrangement uses TRBV19 and TRBJ1-4; D is unclear. The CDR3 length is 14 residues. The germline V and J ends were trimmed by 6 bases and 2 bases, with 10 bases remaining between them. Per the germline V gene, CDR1 is LNHDA and CDR2 is SQIVND (reference sequence). CDR3 amino acids: CASSKQNTNEKLFF. The CDR3 coding sequence is TGTGCCAGTAGCAAACAAAATACTAATGAAAAACTGTTTTTT.